The source of this T cell receptor (beta chain) is a study of cytomegalovirus exposure and HLA in healthy donors. This clone was seen ten or more times. Its antigen is not known. Primers: 60 Vbeta forward and 13 Jbeta reverse. Profiling relied on immunoSEQ multiplex PCR, and the TCRdb table lists in-frame clones only, not all of them. The sample has more than 95,000 clones; about 80% are singletons. Unmatched junction bases numbered 7, after V lost 0 bases and J lost 6 bases. The CDR3 sequence is 15 residues long. Germline V lookup: CDR1 MNHEY, CDR2 SVGAGI. Though probably carrying unrecorded immune exposures, donors were nominally healthy at sampling. Findings and limits, study-wide: Later analysis revealed greater clonal expansion in HLA-associated TCR beta chains than in equally common others. The authors reported that TCR beta sequences could predict HLA-A and HLA-B alleles. These predictions were accurate for most subjects in the first cohort. In an earlier analysis, about 87% or about 30%: the productive usage of most TCR beta V segments.

Sequencing used PBMCs. V usage is TRBV6-5 and J usage is TRBJ1-1; 7 nucleotides line up with TRBD1. The receptor's source is a woman between 35 and 50 years old in good health and CMV-seronegative. In DNA form, the CDR3 reads TGTGCCAGCAGTTACTCGCAGGGGGTTACATCTGAAGCTTTCTTT. Protein product: CASSYSQGVTSEAFF.